A selection of T cell receptor beta chains follows, all from one sample in a study of control samples from healthy donors and cancer patients. TCRdb keeps only in-frame clones here, not all; method: immunoSEQ multiplex PCR. The table lists roughly 190,000 clones, roughly nine tenths of them singletons. Material for sequencing was blood. These receptors were obtained from a young man in good health. Each CDR3 is given with its conserved first and last residue. D genes are given only for firm matches. Clone size, where shown, is once, few, many, or a class for clones that have expanded.

CDR3 DNA	CDR3 protein	D gene	J gene	V gene	clone size
TGTGCCAGCAGCTTCCCTGGTGACAGGCCGAGCAATCAGCCCCAGCATTTT	CASSFPGDRPSNQPQHF	NA	TRBJ1-5	TRBV11-2	NA
TGTGCCAGCAGTCCTAGCAGGGGCGGAACAGATACGCAGTATTTT	CASSPSRGGTDTQYF	NA	TRBJ2-3	TRBV6-5	NA
TGCGCCAGCAGCCGGGACACTAATCAGCCCCAGCATTTT	CASSRDTNQPQHF	NA	TRBJ1-5	TRBV5-1	NA
TGTGCCAGCAGCCCTAGGGGCTCCCTCGAAAAACTGTTTTTT	CASSPRGSLEKLFF	NA	TRBJ1-4	TRBV13	NA
TGTGCCAGCAGTGAGGTTCAGGGTAGCAATCAGCCCCAGCATTTT	CASSEVQGSNQPQHF	NA	TRBJ1-5	TRBV2	NA
TGTGCCACCAGTGATTCTCGCCTACCTAGCACAGATACGCAGTATTTT	CATSDSRLPSTDTQYF	NA	TRBJ2-3	TRBV24-1	NA
TGTGCCAGTAGTATGGCTAGCGGGGGGCTCCCCTACGAGCAGTACTTC	CASSMASGGLPYEQYF	TRBD2	TRBJ2-7	TRBV19	NA
TGTGCCAGCAGCTTAGCGGGGGGTTTATCTGAAAAACTGTTTTTT	CASSLAGGLSEKLFF	NA	TRBJ1-4	TRBV7-2	NA
TGTGCCAGCAGCCAAAAAACTAGCGGGGGCACAGATACGCAGTATTTT	CASSQKTSGGTDTQYF	TRBD2	TRBJ2-3	TRBV4-2	NA
TGTGCCTGGAGTCTTCAAACAGGGGGCTGGACTGAAGCTTTCTTT	CAWSLQTGGWTEAFF	TRBD1	TRBJ1-1	TRBV30	NA
TGTGCCAGTAGTATAGTGATGGGGCTCTACAATGAGCAGTTCTTC	CASSIVMGLYNEQFF	NA	TRBJ2-1	TRBV19	NA
TGTGCCAGCAGTGGCGACGGCGGTTATAATTCACCCCTCCACTTT	CASSGDGGYNSPLHF	NA	TRBJ1-6	TRBV2	NA
TGTGCCAGCAGTGGTTTGCGTGGACAGGGGGCTCTCCAGCCCCAGCATTTT	CASSGLRGQGALQPQHF	TRBD1	TRBJ1-5	TRBV6-1	NA
TGTGCCAGCATCGATCGAATCAGGGGATACAGGGCAACTAATGAAAAACTGTTTTTT	CASIDRIRGYRATNEKLFF	NA	TRBJ1-4	TRBV21-1	NA
TGTGCCAGCAGTTTAGGGATGGGGTACAACATTCAGTACTTC	CASSLGMGYNIQYF	NA	TRBJ2-4	TRBV27	NA
TGTGCCAGTAGTATAAGGGAAGTGGGAAATAATTCACCCCTCCACTTT	CASSIREVGNNSPLHF	NA	TRBJ1-6	TRBV19	NA
TGTGCCAGCTCACCCTCTCTACCCCTGGGCGAGCAGTACTTC	CASSPSLPLGEQYF	NA	TRBJ2-7	TRBV18	NA
TGTGCCACGGGACAGGGCACCCACGAGCAGTACTTC	CATGQGTHEQYF	TRBD1	TRBJ2-7	TRBV10-3	once
TGTGCCAGCAGCAAAACTGCGACTTGCGGGGCCAACGTCCTGACTTTC	CASSKTATCGANVLTF	NA	TRBJ2-6	TRBV21-1	NA
TGTGCCAGCAGACTGGACGGATACGAGCAGTACTTC	CASRLDGYEQYF	NA	TRBJ2-7	TRBV6-6	NA
TGTGCCAGCAGCTTCGACGCCAACTATGGCTACACCTTC	CASSFDANYGYTF	NA	TRBJ1-2	TRBV11-2	NA
TGTGCCAGCAGGGAATCGTCGTCCCGGAACACTGAAGCTTTCTTT	CASRESSSRNTEAFF	NA	TRBJ1-1	TRBV2	NA
TGTGCCAGCAGCGCCGAACAGGGGGGGTGGATGAACACTGAAGCTTTCTTT	CASSAEQGGWMNTEAFF	TRBD1	TRBJ1-1	TRBV9	few
TGTGCCAGCAGTGGGGGGACAGGGGGCTTTACCGGGGAGCTGTTTTTT	CASSGGTGGFTGELFF	TRBD1	TRBJ2-2	TRBV27	NA
TGTGCCAGCAGCTTGGGGTTTGGGGGAGATACGCAGTATTTT	CASSLGFGGDTQYF	NA	TRBJ2-3	TRBV5-6	NA
TGTGCCAGCAGTTGGACTTCTCTCACAGATACGCAGTATTTT	CASSWTSLTDTQYF	NA	TRBJ2-3	TRBV27	NA
TGCAGCGTTGCCGCGACAGGGGACTCCTACGAGCAGTACTTC	CSVAATGDSYEQYF	TRBD1	TRBJ2-7	TRBV29-1	NA
TGTGCCAGCAGCCCAGCGGGGGATACGCAGTATTTT	CASSPAGDTQYF	TRBD2	TRBJ2-3	TRBV6-5	NA
TGTGCCAGCTCACCATCCAGCCAGATGAACACTGAAGCTTTCTTT	CASSPSSQMNTEAFF	NA	TRBJ1-1	TRBV18	NA
TGTGCCAGCAGTGACGGCAGCGAAGCTTTCTTT	CASSDGSEAFF	NA	TRBJ1-1	TRBV2	NA
TGTGCCAGCAGACCTCAGCCTCAGGGCACTGAAGCTTTCTTT	CASRPQPQGTEAFF	NA	TRBJ1-1	TRBV6-5	NA
TGTGCCAGCACCCCCGGAGAACTCTCTGGAAACACCATATATTTT	CASTPGELSGNTIYF	NA	TRBJ1-3	TRBV27	NA
TGTGCCAGCAGAAGAAGGACAGGCAGCAATGAAAAACTGTTTTTT	CASRRRTGSNEKLFF	TRBD1	TRBJ1-4	TRBV14	NA
TGTGCCAGCAGCCAAGACTTCGGCAGGTCTGGAAACACCATATATTTT	CASSQDFGRSGNTIYF	NA	TRBJ1-3	TRBV14	NA
TGTGCCAGCAGCTTATGGAGTTCGGAGAACACTGAAGCTTTCTTT	CASSLWSSENTEAFF	NA	TRBJ1-1	TRBV7-8	NA
TGTGCCAGCAGCCAATTCAATCAGCCCCAGCATTTT	CASSQFNQPQHF	NA	TRBJ1-5	TRBV5-6	once
TGTGCCAGCAGCCTATGCACAGGGGGCCCACAAGAGACCCAGTACTTC	CASSLCTGGPQETQYF	NA	TRBJ2-5	TRBV21-1	NA
TGTGCCACCAGTGATTTGCGATCGGGACTAGCGGGGGGGGACAATGAGCAGTTCTTC	CATSDLRSGLAGGDNEQFF	TRBD2	TRBJ2-1	TRBV24-1	NA
TGTGCCATCAGTGAGTCGACAGTAAACACTGAAGCTTTCTTT	CAISESTVNTEAFF	NA	TRBJ1-1	TRBV10-3	NA
TGTGCCACCAGCAGAGATGTGGAGTCTAATGAAAAACTGTTTTTT	CATSRDVESNEKLFF	NA	TRBJ1-4	TRBV15	NA
TGTGCCAGCATCAAAGGGGGAGGCTATGGCTACACCTTC	CASIKGGGYGYTF	NA	TRBJ1-2	TRBV12-3/TRBV12-4	once
TGTGCCAGCAGTTACTCGGGGTATAACACTGAAGCTTTCTTT	CASSYSGYNTEAFF	NA	TRBJ1-1	TRBV6-2/TRBV6-3	once
TGTGCCAGCAGCCAAGGGGGCAGGACTAACTATGGCTACACCTTC	CASSQGGRTNYGYTF	NA	TRBJ1-2	TRBV3-1/TRBV3-2	NA